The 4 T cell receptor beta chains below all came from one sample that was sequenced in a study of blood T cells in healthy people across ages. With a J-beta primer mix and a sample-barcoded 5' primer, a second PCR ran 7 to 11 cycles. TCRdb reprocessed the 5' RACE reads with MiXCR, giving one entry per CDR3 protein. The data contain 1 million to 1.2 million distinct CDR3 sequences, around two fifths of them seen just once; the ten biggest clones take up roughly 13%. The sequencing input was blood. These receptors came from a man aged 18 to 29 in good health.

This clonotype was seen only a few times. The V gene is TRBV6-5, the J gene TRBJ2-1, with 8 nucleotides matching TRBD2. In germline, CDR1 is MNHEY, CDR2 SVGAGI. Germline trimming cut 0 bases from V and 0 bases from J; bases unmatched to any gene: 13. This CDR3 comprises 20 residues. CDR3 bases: TGTGCCAGCAGTTACTCGAGGGCCGGGGGGGCACGGAGCTCCTACAATGAGCAGTTCTTC. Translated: CASSYSRAGGARSSYNEQFF.

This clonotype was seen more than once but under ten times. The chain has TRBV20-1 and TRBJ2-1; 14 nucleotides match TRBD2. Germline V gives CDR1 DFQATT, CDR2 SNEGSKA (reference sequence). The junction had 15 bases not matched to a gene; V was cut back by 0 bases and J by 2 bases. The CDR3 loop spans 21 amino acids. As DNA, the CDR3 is TGCAGTGCTAGAGATCGGATGGCGGGACTAGCGGGGGCCCACACCTACAATGAGCAGTTCTTC. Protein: CSARDRMAGLAGAHTYNEQFF.

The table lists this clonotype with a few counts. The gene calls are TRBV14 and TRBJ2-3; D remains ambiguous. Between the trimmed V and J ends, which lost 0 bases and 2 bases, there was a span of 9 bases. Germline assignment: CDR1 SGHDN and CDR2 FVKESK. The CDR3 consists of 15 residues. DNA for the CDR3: TGTGCCAGCAGCCAAGAAGGGCTGTTCACAGATACGCAGTATTTT. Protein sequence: CASSQEGLFTDTQYF.

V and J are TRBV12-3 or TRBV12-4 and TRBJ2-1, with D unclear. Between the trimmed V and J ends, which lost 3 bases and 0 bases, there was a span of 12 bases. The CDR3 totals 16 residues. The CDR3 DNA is TGTGCCAGCAGTTTGAAGGGTAGGAGCTCCTACAATGAGCAGTTCTTC. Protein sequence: CASSLKGRSSYNEQFF.